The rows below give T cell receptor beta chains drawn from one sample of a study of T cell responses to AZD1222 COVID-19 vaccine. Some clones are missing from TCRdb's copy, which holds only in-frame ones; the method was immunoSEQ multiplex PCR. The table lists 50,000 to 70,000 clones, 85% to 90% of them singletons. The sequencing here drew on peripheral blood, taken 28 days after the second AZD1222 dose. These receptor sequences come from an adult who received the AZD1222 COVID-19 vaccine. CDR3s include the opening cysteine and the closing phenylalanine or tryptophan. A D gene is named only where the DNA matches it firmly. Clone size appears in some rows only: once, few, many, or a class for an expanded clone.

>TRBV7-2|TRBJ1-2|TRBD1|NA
TGTGCCAGCAGTAGATTGGGACAGGGCGGAGGCTACACCTTC
CASSRLGQGGGYTF
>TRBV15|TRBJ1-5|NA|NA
TGTGCCACCAGCAGAGATCATGGATATAGCAATCAGCCCCAGCATTTT
CATSRDHGYSNQPQHF
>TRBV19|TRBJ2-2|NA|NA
TGTGCCAGTAGTGTCGACAGACTCAACACCGGGGAGCTGTTTTTT
CASSVDRLNTGELFF
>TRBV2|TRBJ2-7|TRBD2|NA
TGTGCCAGATCGAGACTAGCGGGAGACGAGCAGTACTTC
CARSRLAGDEQYF
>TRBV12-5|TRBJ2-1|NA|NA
TGTGCTAGTGGTTTGACGCGAAACAATGAGCAGTTCTTC
CASGLTRNNEQFF
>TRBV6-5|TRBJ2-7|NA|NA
TGTGCCAGCAGTTACGCGGGACTGACCTCCTACGAGCAGTACTTC
CASSYAGLTSYEQYF
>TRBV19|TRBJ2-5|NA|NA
TGTGCCAGTAGTATGTGGGGCGGGGAGACCCAGTACTTC
CASSMWGGETQYF
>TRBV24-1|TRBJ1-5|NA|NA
TGTGCCACCAGTGATGGGGGACGAATTAATCAGCCCCAGCATTTT
CATSDGGRINQPQHF
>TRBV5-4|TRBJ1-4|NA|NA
TGTGCCAGCAGCCCAGGCTCCGGGGCGGCTAATGAAAAACTGTTTTTT
CASSPGSGAANEKLFF
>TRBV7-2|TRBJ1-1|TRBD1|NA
TGTGCCAGCAGCCTTGACAGGGGGCAGTTGGCTGAAGCTTTCTTT
CASSLDRGQLAEAFF
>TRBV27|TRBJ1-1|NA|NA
TGTGCCAGCAGTCCAAACCGAAGACAGGAGGGGAACACTGAAGCTTTCTTT
CASSPNRRQEGNTEAFF
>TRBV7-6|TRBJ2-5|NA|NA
TGTGCCAGCAGCTTAGTGTTAAATCGGGTACCGCGGGAAAGCCTGGAGACCCAGTACTTC
CASSLVLNRVPRESLETQYF
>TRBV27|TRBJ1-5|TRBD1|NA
TGTGCCAGCAGTCGCGGGACAGGGGAGGCCTATCAGCCCCAGCATTTT
CASSRGTGEAYQPQHF
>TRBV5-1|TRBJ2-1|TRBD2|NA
TGCGCCAGCAGCTTGGTGGGACTAGCGGGGGGACATAACAATGAGCAGTTCTTC
CASSLVGLAGGHNNEQFF
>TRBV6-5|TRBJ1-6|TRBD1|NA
TGTGCCAGCAGTTTAGACAGGGGCCCACCCCTCCACTTT
CASSLDRGPPLHF
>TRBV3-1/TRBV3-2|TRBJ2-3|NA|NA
TGTGCCAGCAGCCCCCAGTTCACAGATACGCAGTATTTT
CASSPQFTDTQYF
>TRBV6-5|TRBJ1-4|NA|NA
TGTGCCAGCTGGCCTCACTTAGGGAATGAAAAACTGTTTTTT
CASWPHLGNEKLFF
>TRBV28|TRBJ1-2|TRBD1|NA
TGTGCCAGCAGCCCCGGGGGACAGTCCCCTAACTATGGCTACACCTTC
CASSPGGQSPNYGYTF
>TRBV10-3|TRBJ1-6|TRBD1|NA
TGTGCCATCAGGCAGGGGGCGACTCTTGGTTCACCCCTCCACTTT
CAIRQGATLGSPLHF
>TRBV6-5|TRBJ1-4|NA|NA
TGTGCCAGCAGTTACCGACCGGCCTCAACTAATGAAAAACTGTTTTTT
CASSYRPASTNEKLFF
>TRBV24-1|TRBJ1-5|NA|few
TGTGCCACCAGTGTGGGAGGGGGCAATCAGCCCCAGCATTTT
CATSVGGGNQPQHF
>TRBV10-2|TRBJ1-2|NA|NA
TGCGCCAGCAGTGAGTCGAGGTCAGGGCCCTATGGCTACACCTTC
CASSESRSGPYGYTF
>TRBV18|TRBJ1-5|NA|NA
TGTGCCAGCTCACCGATTAAAGGCAATAGCAATCAGCCCCAGCATTTT
CASSPIKGNSNQPQHF
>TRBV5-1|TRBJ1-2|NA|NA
TGCGCCAGCAGCTTGGTAGGCAGGGAGGGAGAAGGCTACACCTTC
CASSLVGREGEGYTF
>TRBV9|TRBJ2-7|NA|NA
TGTGCCAGCAGCGTAGACGGGACTTCCTACGAGCAGTACTTC
CASSVDGTSYEQYF
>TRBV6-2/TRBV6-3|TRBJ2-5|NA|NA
TGTGCCAGCAGTTACCGGGCGGGGGAGACCCAGTACTTC
CASSYRAGETQYF
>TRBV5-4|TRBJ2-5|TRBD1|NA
TGTGCCAGCAGCTTGGGGCAGGGGGTTTACCAAGAGACCCAGTACTTC
CASSLGQGVYQETQYF
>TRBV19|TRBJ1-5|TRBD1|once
TGTGCCAGTAGTATAGAACCTCCTATCCGGGACAGGGGAAGGAATCAGCCCCAGCATTTT
CASSIEPPIRDRGRNQPQHF
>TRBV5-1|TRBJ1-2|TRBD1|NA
TGCGCCAGCAGCTTGGCCGGACAGGGGAACTATGGCTACACCTTC
CASSLAGQGNYGYTF
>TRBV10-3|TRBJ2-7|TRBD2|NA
TGTGCCGCCCGCGGGGGGAGGCTATCCTACGAGCAGTACTTC
CAARGGRLSYEQYF
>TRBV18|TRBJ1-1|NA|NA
TGTGCCAGCTCACCAAAGGGGTCGGAGGGTGAAGCTTTCTTT
CASSPKGSEGEAFF
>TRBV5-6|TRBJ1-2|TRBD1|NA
TGTGCCAGCAGCTTGACAGGGGTTTATGGCTACACCTTC
CASSLTGVYGYTF
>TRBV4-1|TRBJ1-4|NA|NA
TGCGCCAGCAGCCAATCTTATGAAAAACTGTTTTTT
CASSQSYEKLFF
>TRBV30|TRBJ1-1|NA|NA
TGTGCCTGGATAGGGAGTCAGGACACTGAAGCTTTCTTT
CAWIGSQDTEAFF
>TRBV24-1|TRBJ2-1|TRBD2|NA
TGTGCCACCAGTAAGCGGGGGGCCTACAATGAGCAGTTCTTC
CATSKRGAYNEQFF